Below are 26 T cell receptor beta chains sequenced from a single sample in a study of blood T cells in healthy people across ages. Sample-barcoded 5' priming and a J-beta primer mix drove a second PCR of about 6 to 12 cycles. Each CDR3 protein gets one entry after TCRdb re-called the 5' RACE reads with MiXCR. The sample has approximately 940,000 distinct CDR3 sequences, roughly 43% seen once. The sequencing input was blood. The receptors come from a man between 25 and 39 years old in good health.

This clonotype was counted only a few times. The chain couples TRBV6-1 to TRBJ2-1, with D possibly being TRBD1 or TRBD2 (5 bases each). Trimming pared 8 bases from V and 4 bases from J, leaving 12 bases between. Per germline, CDR1 MNHNS and CDR2 SASEGT. The CDR3 length is 13 residues. CDR3 bases: TGTGCCAGCCAAGTGGGGGAGTACAATGAGCAGTTCTTC. Translated: CASQVGEYNEQFF.

As concerns this clonotype: This sequence may be a read error, since a much larger clone differs from it by one base. V gene TRBV29-1 combines with J gene TRBJ2-4, with TRBD2 identical over 7 bases. The CDR3 runs to 14 residues. V was pared by 5 bases and J by 3 bases, with 7 bases of the junction left unmatched. In germline, CDR1 is SQVTM, CDR2 ANQGSEA. The CDR3 nucleotides are TGCAGCGTTCCAGAGCGGGGAGGCAAAAACATTCAGTACTTC. This encodes CSVPERGGKNIQYF.

This clonotype was detected only a few times. The chain has TRBV19 and TRBJ2-5; no firm D call. Trimming cost V 3 bases and J 5 bases, with 13 bases left between them. Germline CDR1 LNHDA, CDR2 SQIVND (reference sequence). The CDR3 loop spans 14 amino acids. CDR3 sequence (DNA): TGTGCCAGTAGTATCGACGTCGGTCGGGAGACCCAGTACTTC. It translates to CASSIDVGRETQYF.

This clonotype was observed a single time. V gene TRBV20-1 combines with J gene TRBJ1-2, with a possible D match to TRBD1 (6 bases). CDR3 length: 12 residues. V gave up 8 bases and J gave up 9 bases, with 19 bases separating them. The germline V gene has CDR1 DFQATT and CDR2 SNEGSKA (reference sequence). The chain's CDR3 is CSPLSRTASYTF. CDR3 sequence (DNA): TGCAGTCCCCTATCGAGGACAGCAAGCTACACCTTC.

This rearrangement joins TRBV2 to TRBJ2-1; TRBD1 matches at 9 bases. This CDR3 is built from 13 residues. Per germline, CDR1 SNHLY and CDR2 FYNNEI. Unmatched junction bases numbered 6, after V lost 5 bases and J lost 10 bases. CDR3 region: CASSRDREEEQFF. In DNA form, the CDR3 reads TGTGCCAGCAGTCGGGACAGGGAAGAAGAGCAGTTCTTC.

This sequence joins TRBV20-1 and TRBJ2-7; D may correspond to TRBD1 or TRBD2 (7 bases each). V was pared by 1 base and J by 1 base, with 14 bases between. The CDR3 is made up of 15 amino acids. CDR1 DFQATT and CDR2 SNEGSKA come from the germline V gene (reference sequence). The CDR3 bases are TGCAGTGCTAGAGTATCCAGGGGGGGATCCTACGAGCAGTACTTC. Translating it yields CSARVSRGGSYEQYF.

V and J are TRBV12-3 or TRBV12-4 and TRBJ2-2, with a weak D call TRBD2 (6 bases). V lost 6 bases, J lost 1 base, and 12 bases lay in between. CDR3 length: 15 residues. In DNA, the CDR3 is TGTGCCAGCAGCGGGGGACTGCAGAACACCGGGGAGCTGTTTTTT. Translated, it gives CASSGGLQNTGELFF.

The chain carries TRBV6-2 or TRBV6-3 and TRBJ2-2; 11 positions agree with TRBD1. Germline lookup yields CDR1 MNHEY and CDR2 SVGEGT. CDR3 length: 15 residues. Unmatched junction bases numbered 3, after V lost 5 bases and J lost 4 bases. CDR3 bases: TGTGCCAGCAGTGGACAGGGGGCGACCACCGGGGAGCTGTTTTTT. This codes for CASSGQGATTGELFF.

As for this clonotype: This may stem from a read error, because a much larger clone lies one nucleotide away. The gene calls are TRBV20-1 and TRBJ2-4; 8 positions agree with TRBD1. The closer fit of TRBJ2-7 to the DNA end suggests the J call may be wrong. Germline V gives CDR1 DFQATT, CDR2 SNEGSKA (reference sequence). The CDR3 covers 16 residues. The CDR3 nucleotides are TGCAGTGCTAGAGCCGAGCCGACAGGGGATACGTCCGAGCAGTACTTC. This gives the protein CSARAEPTGDTSEQYF.

This clonotype was seen a handful of times. The chain recombines TRBV20-1 with TRBJ2-7, with D maybe TRBD1 (6 bases). Germline V gene sequence: CDR1 DFQATT, CDR2 SNEGSKA (reference sequence). V was trimmed by 6 bases and J by 6 bases, leaving 15 bases between them. The CDR3 sequence is 12 residues long. The CDR3 region has the DNA TGCAGTGCCACCAACCACAGGGCCGAGCAGTACTTC. Translating it yields CSATNHRAEQYF.

This chain connects TRBV3-1 to TRBJ2-1; D possibly matches TRBD1 or TRBD2 (5 bases each). Per germline, CDR1 LGHDT and CDR2 YNNKEL (reference sequence). CDR3 length: 10 amino acids. Trimming took 5 bases from V and 11 from J, leaving 7 bases between them. The CDR3: CASSSGQQFF. The CDR3 DNA is TGTGCCAGCAGCTCGGGGCAGCAGTTCTTC.

This clonotype has a handful of counts. V gene TRBV10-3 combines with J gene TRBJ2-7; D not certain. The germline CDR1 and CDR2 sequences are ENHRY and SYGVKD. This CDR3 has 12 residues. V was cut by 4 bases and J by 1 base, with 5 bases left in between. In DNA, the CDR3 is TGTGCCATCAGTGGATCTTCCTACGAGCAGTACTTC. It yields the protein CAISGSSYEQYF.

This clonotype has more than one count but fewer than ten. This CDR3 is CASSQDGWETQYF. Here the CDR3 DNA reads TGCGCCAGCAGCCAAGATGGGTGGGAGACCCAGTACTTC. The chain couples TRBV4-1 to TRBJ2-5; D remains unclear. Germline values: CDR1 MGHRA, CDR2 YSYEKL. Between the trimmed V and J ends, which lost 0 bases and 5 bases, there was a span of 7 bases. This CDR3 has 13 amino acids.

The V call is TRBV5-1, the J call TRBJ2-5; 10 nucleotides match TRBD1. The end of the DNA is better explained by TRBJ2-7, so the J call may be wrong. This CDR3 has 16 amino acids. The germline V gene has CDR1 SGHRS and CDR2 YFSETQ. CDR3 region: CASSPPGTGVLDEQYF. DNA for the CDR3: TGCGCCAGCAGCCCACCCGGGACAGGGGTTCTCGACGAGCAGTACTTC.

The chain carries TRBV5-5 and TRBJ2-3, with D perhaps matching TRBD1 or TRBD2 (6 bases each). Per germline, CDR1 SGHKS and CDR2 YYEKEE (reference sequence). There are 14 residues in the CDR3. V lost 6 bases and J lost 6, with 17 bases in between. The CDR3 loop reads CASKLGGSSDTQYF. The CDR3, as DNA: TGTGCCAGCAAGTTGGGGGGCTCATCGGATACGCAGTATTTT.

This clonotype was seen repeatedly, ten times or more. The chain joins TRBV5-1 to TRBJ1-1; D uncertain. This CDR3 is built from 16 residues. Germline CDR1 and CDR2: SGHRS and YFSETQ. Between the trimmed V and J ends, which lost 0 bases and 4 bases, there was a span of 16 bases. The CDR3 loop is CASSLGSGGSATEAFF. CDR3 in DNA: TGCGCCAGCAGCTTGGGTTCGGGAGGCAGCGCCACTGAAGCTTTCTTT.

This clonotype was counted a few times. The chain couples TRBV2 to TRBJ2-1; 8 bases align to TRBD1. The CDR3 sequence is 15 residues long. J gave up 6 bases and V 6 bases, and 10 bases lay outside the gene matches. The germline CDR1 and CDR2 sequences are SNHLY and FYNNEI. CDR3 in DNA: TGTGCCAGCAGCGAGAACAGGGGGTTCTTCAATGAGCAGTTCTTC. This gives the protein CASSENRGFFNEQFF.

With regard to this clonotype: At one of its ends the junction is not consistent with the germline gene, which may arise from a read error. The CDR3 spells CSWSRDGDNEQFF. DNA for the CDR3: TGTTCCTGGAGTCGGGACGGAGACAATGAGCAGTTCTTC. The chain uses TRBV30 and TRBJ2-1; D possibly uses TRBD1 or TRBD2 (5 bases each). The CDR3 consists of 13 residues. In germline, CDR1 is GTSNPN, CDR2 SVGIG (reference sequence).

This clonotype was detected only a few times. The chain links TRBV6-2 or TRBV6-3 to TRBJ2-3; D might be TRBD2 (5 bases). This CDR3 contains 15 residues. V was pared by 5 bases and J by 10 bases, with 22 bases between. CDR1 is MNHEY and CDR2 is SVGEGT in the germline V gene. The chain's CDR3 is CASSMGGLPPFAQYF. CDR3 nucleotide sequence: TGTGCCAGCAGTATGGGCGGACTTCCACCTTTTGCGCAGTATTTT.

The chain uses TRBV6-6 and TRBJ1-2; D ambiguous. The CDR3 extends over 14 amino acids. Germline CDR1 MNHNY, CDR2 SVGAGI (reference sequence). V was pared by 8 bases and J by 2 bases, with 15 bases between. The CDR3 bases are TGTGCCAGCCAGTTACCGGGCGGAAACTATGGCTACACCTTC. It is translated as CASQLPGGNYGYTF.

This clonotype showed up many times. The rearrangement links TRBV4-2 to TRBJ1-1; maybe TRBD1 (5 bases). V was trimmed by 4 bases and J by 3 bases, leaving 15 bases between them. The CDR3 loop spans 15 amino acids. Germline CDR1 LGHNA, CDR2 YNFKEQ. The CDR3 nucleotides are TGTGCCAGCAGCCGAATGACAGAGAGGGACACTGAAGCTTTCTTT. It translates to CASSRMTERDTEAFF.

The chain couples TRBV30 to TRBJ2-3, with D possibly TRBD1 on 6 matching bases. The V end was cut by 4 bases, the J end by 5 bases, with 10 bases between. This CDR3 has 12 amino acids. CDR1 GTSNPN and CDR2 SVGIG come from the germline V gene (reference sequence). The CDR3 DNA is TGTGCCTGGATTTCAGGGGTAGATACGCAGTATTTT. As protein: CAWISGVDTQYF.

V is TRBV5-1 and J is TRBJ1-5, with TRBD1 matching 7 bases. Germline V gene sequence: CDR1 SGHRS, CDR2 YFSETQ. With V trimmed by 4 bases and J by 0 bases, 7 bases remained unmatched. The CDR3 extends over 16 amino acids. This chain's CDR3 is CASSPDRADSNQPQHF. The CDR3 DNA sequence: TGCGCCAGCAGCCCCGACAGGGCTGATAGCAATCAGCCCCAGCATTTT.

This clonotype occurred many times. CDR3 in amino acids: CSAREPQGTYEQYF. The CDR3 DNA sequence: TGCAGTGCTAGAGAACCCCAGGGTACCTACGAGCAGTACTTC. The chain links TRBV20-1 to TRBJ2-7, with D possibly TRBD1 on 5 matching bases. The CDR3 runs to 14 residues. CDR1 is DFQATT and CDR2 is SNEGSKA in the germline V gene (reference sequence). Deletions cut 0 bases from V and 2 bases from J, with 11 bases between.

This clonotype came up a few times. The chain joins TRBV28 to TRBJ2-4; 8 bases line up with TRBD1. The V gene's germline CDR1 is MDHEN and CDR2 SYDVKM. The CDR3 runs to 17 residues. V was clipped by 4 bases and J by 0 bases; unmatched bases: 8. The CDR3 here is CASSWGQASLAKNIQYF. CDR3 bases: TGTGCCAGCAGTTGGGGACAGGCGAGCCTAGCCAAAAACATTCAGTACTTC.

This clonotype occurred once. The CDR3 spells CASSQHTDQPQHF. CDR3 coding DNA: TGTGCCAGCAGCCAACACACAGATCAGCCCCAGCATTTT. The V call is TRBV4-2, the J call TRBJ1-5; D ambiguous. CDR3 length: 13 amino acids. Trimming left V 2 bases short and J 5 bases short, with 7 bases between. The germline CDR1 and CDR2 sequences are LGHNA and YNFKEQ.